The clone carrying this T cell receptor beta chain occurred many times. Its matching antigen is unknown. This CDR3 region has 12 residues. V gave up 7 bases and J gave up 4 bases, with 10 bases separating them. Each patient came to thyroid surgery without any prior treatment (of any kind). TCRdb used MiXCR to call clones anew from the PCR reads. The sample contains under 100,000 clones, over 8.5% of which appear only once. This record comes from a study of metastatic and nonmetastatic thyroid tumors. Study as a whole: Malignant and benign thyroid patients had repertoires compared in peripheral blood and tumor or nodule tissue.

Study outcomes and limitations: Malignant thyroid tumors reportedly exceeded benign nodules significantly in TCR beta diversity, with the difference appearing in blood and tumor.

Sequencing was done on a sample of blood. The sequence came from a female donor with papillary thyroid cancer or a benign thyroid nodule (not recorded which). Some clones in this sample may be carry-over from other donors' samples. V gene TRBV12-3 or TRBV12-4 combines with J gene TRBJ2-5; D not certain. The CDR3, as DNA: TGTGCCAGCAAGTCCCTGAGAGAGACCCAGTACTTC. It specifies CASKSLRETQYF.